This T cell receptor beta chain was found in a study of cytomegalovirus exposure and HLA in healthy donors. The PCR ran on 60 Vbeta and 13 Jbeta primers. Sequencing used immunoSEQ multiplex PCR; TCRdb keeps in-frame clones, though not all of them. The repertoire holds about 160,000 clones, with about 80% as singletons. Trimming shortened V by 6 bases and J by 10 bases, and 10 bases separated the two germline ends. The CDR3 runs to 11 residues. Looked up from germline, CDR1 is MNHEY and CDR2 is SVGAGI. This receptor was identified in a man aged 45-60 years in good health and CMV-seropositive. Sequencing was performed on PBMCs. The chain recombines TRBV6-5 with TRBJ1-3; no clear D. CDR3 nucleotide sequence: TGTGCCAGCAGCCAAGACTTGACCATATATTTT. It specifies CASSQDLTIYF.